The next 24 T cell receptor beta chains were all read from a single sample in a study of blood T cells in healthy people across ages. It was with a sample-barcoded 5' primer and a J-beta primer mix that a second PCR of roughly 7 to 12 cycles was run. TCRdb used MiXCR to reprocess the 5' RACE reads, holding one entry per CDR3 protein. The sample lists roughly 900,000 distinct CDR3 sequences, 29% seen once, with 17% in the top ten. Sequenced: blood. Receptor source: a woman of 80 years or more in good health.

Turning to this clonotype: One base away lies a much larger clone, so this may be a sequencing read error. The CDR3 region has the DNA TGTCCCAGCAGCTCTAATGAAAAACTGTTTTTT. Translated, it gives CPSSSNEKLFF. This rearrangement joins TRBV7-2 to TRBJ1-4, with unresolved D. The CDR3 runs 11 residues. Germline V gives CDR1 SGHTA, CDR2 FQGNSA.

The chain recombines TRBV6-5 with TRBJ1-1; D is perhaps TRBD1 (5 bases). The CDR3 totals 12 residues. Deletions cut 2 bases from V and 6 bases from J, with 7 bases between. Germline V gene lookup returns CDR1 MNHEY and CDR2 SVGAGI. DNA of the CDR3: TGTGCCAGCAGTTACAGGGGCGCTGAAGCTTTCTTT. Its translation: CASSYRGAEAFF.

The genes are TRBV6-5 and TRBJ1-3, with unresolved D. V lost 8 bases and J lost 4, with 6 bases in between. In germline, CDR1 is MNHEY, CDR2 SVGAGI. The CDR3 length is 11 residues. The CDR3 here is CASLQGNTIYF. For the CDR3, the DNA is TGTGCCAGCCTTCAGGGAAACACCATATATTTT.

This clonotype came up many times. The chain employs TRBV6-1 and TRBJ1-1, with D tentatively TRBD1 (6 bases). V was clipped by 7 bases and J by 4 bases, with 16 bases between them. Germline CDR1 is MNHNS and CDR2 is SASEGT. This CDR3 spans 14 amino acids. In DNA form, the CDR3 reads TGTGCCAGCAAGGGGGACACCGCATTCACTGAAGCTTTCTTT. It is translated as CASKGDTAFTEAFF.

This chain uses TRBV12-3 or TRBV12-4 with TRBJ2-1; 10 nucleotides align to TRBD1. This CDR3 contains 14 residues. V was pared by 5 bases and J by 8 bases, with 6 bases of the junction left unmatched. CDR3 in amino acids: CASSVRDRGHEQFF. For the CDR3, the DNA is TGTGCCAGCAGTGTCCGGGACAGGGGCCATGAGCAGTTCTTC.

Notes on this clonotype: The junction shows a germline mismatch at one end, possibly a read error. The V gene is TRBV24-1, the J gene TRBJ2-5, with D possibly matching TRBD1 (7 bases). This CDR3 region has 15 residues. The germline V gene encodes CDR1 KGHDR and CDR2 SFDVKD. In nucleotides, the CDR3 is TGTGCCACCAGTGATTTCGGAGGGGGCGAGGAGACCCGGTACTTC. Translated: CATSDFGGGEETRYF.

This clonotype came up once. This chain links TRBV2 with TRBJ1-1; tentative D call: TRBD1 (6 bases). Germline CDR1 and CDR2: SNHLY and FYNNEI. V was cut by 1 base and J by 4 bases, with 10 bases left in between. The CDR3 has 14 amino acids. CDR3 DNA: TGTGCCAGCAGTGAAGGGGGGGCAGGCACTGAAGCTTTCTTT. Amino acid sequence: CASSEGGAGTEAFF.

In its sample, this clonotype was seen many times. The chain combines TRBV7-9 with TRBJ1-2, with D tentatively TRBD1 (5 bases). The V gene lost 6 bases and the J gene lost 1 base, with 9 bases spanning the gap. Per germline, CDR1 SEHNR and CDR2 FQNEAQ (reference sequence). The CDR3 is 13 amino acids. The CDR3 spells CASSGTGNYGYTF. In nucleotides, the CDR3 is TGTGCCAGCAGTGGGACGGGTAACTATGGCTACACCTTC.

This chain links TRBV12-3 or TRBV12-4 with TRBJ2-5; TRBD1 or TRBD2 may be the D gene (5 bases each). The tail of the sequence fits TRBJ2-7 better, so the J call may be wrong. This CDR3 contains 13 residues. CDR3 DNA sequence: TGTGCCAGCAGATCCGGGACGCTCGGCGAGCAGTACTTC. This encodes CASRSGTLGEQYF.

The V and J genes are TRBV10-3 and TRBJ1-5, with D uncertain. CDR1 and CDR2 (germline): ENHRY, SYGVKD. V was trimmed by 0 bases and J by 7 bases, leaving 7 bases between them. This CDR3 has 13 residues. The CDR3 bases are TGTGCCATCAGTGAGTCGAATTCACAGCCCCAGCATTTT. It is translated as CAISESNSQPQHF.

J is TRBJ1-1 and V is TRBV20-1; D uncertain. V was pared by 2 bases and J by 1 base, with 11 bases between. The V gene's germline CDR1 is DFQATT and CDR2 SNEGSKA (reference sequence). The CDR3 spans 14 residues. This chain's CDR3 is CSARMPRGNTEAFF. The CDR3 coding sequence is TGCAGTGCTAGAATGCCTCGTGGGAACACTGAAGCTTTCTTT.

This clonotype was recorded at least ten times. V gene TRBV27 combines with J gene TRBJ2-1, with TRBD1 identical over 7 bases. The CDR3 length is 15 residues. CDR1 is MNHEY and CDR2 is SMNVEV in the germline V gene (reference sequence). V lost 2 bases and J lost 4; bases outside the gene matches: 5. Here the CDR3 DNA reads TGTGCCAGCAGTTTAAGGGGGCTCGGGTACAATGAGCAGTTCTTC. This gives the protein CASSLRGLGYNEQFF.

This chain joins TRBV15 and TRBJ2-2; TRBD1 matches at 10 bases. This CDR3 region has 18 residues. Germline CDR1 and CDR2: LNHNV and YYDKDF (reference sequence). The V segment lost 3 bases and the J segment 3 bases; nucleotides outside the gene matches: 10. CDR3 region: CATSSFLGQGSYTGELFF. In nucleotides, the CDR3 is TGTGCCACCAGCAGTTTCTTGGGACAGGGGTCGTACACCGGGGAGCTGTTTTTT.

This chain connects TRBV7-6 to TRBJ2-3; 9 positions agree with TRBD2. Germline trimming cut 5 bases from V and 6 bases from J; bases unmatched to any gene: 12. The germline CDR1 and CDR2 sequences are SGHVS and FNYEAQ. The CDR3 sequence is 16 residues long. DNA for the CDR3: TGTGCCAGCAGCCTCACATCGGGACTAGCAAGGGATACGCAGTATTTT. This sequence encodes CASSLTSGLARDTQYF.

This clonotype has ten or more counts. The CDR3 bases are TGTGCCAGCAGCTTCAAAGTGGTTAACACTGAAGCTTTCTTT. It yields the protein CASSFKVVNTEAFF. The V call is TRBV7-9, the J call TRBJ1-1; D ambiguous. This CDR3 contains 14 residues. The V gene lost 3 bases and the J gene lost 2 bases, with 10 bases spanning the gap. The germline V gene has CDR1 SEHNR and CDR2 FQNEAQ (reference sequence). Full variable domain (missing parts from reference TRBV7-9 and TRBJ1-1): DTGVSQNPRHKITKRGQNVTFRCDPISEHNRLYWYRQTLGQGPEFLTYFQNEAQLEKSRLLSDRFSAERPKGSFSTLEIQRTEQGDSAMYLCASSFKVVNTEAFFGQGTRLTVV.

In its sample, this clonotype was seen many times. The chain has TRBV7-2 and TRBJ2-5; 8 nucleotides align to TRBD1. With V trimmed by 3 bases and J by 7 bases, 10 bases remained unmatched. This CDR3 comprises 15 residues. Germline CDR1 SGHTA, CDR2 FQGNSA. The CDR3 reads CASSFDRGRVGTQYF. The CDR3 region has the DNA TGTGCCAGCAGCTTTGACAGGGGCCGGGTCGGGACCCAGTACTTC.

At least ten counts were recorded for this clonotype. This sequence joins TRBV9 and TRBJ2-7, with D maybe TRBD2 (5 bases). CDR1 SGDLS and CDR2 YYNGEE come from the germline V gene. V was clipped by 4 bases and J by 6 bases, with 17 bases between them. This CDR3 spans 14 amino acids. The CDR3 coding sequence is TGTGCCAGCAGCCCGCGGCCGGGAAATGTCGAGCAGTACTTC. It is translated as CASSPRPGNVEQYF. The whole variable domain, remainder taken from reference TRBV9 and TRBJ2-7, is DSGVTQTPKHLITATGQRVTLRCSPRSGDLSVYWYQQSLDQGLQFLIQYYNGEERAKGNILERFSAQQFPDLHSELNLSSLELGDSALYFCASSPRPGNVEQYFGPGTRLTVT.

In DNA form, the CDR3 reads TGCGCCAGCAGCTTGCTCAGGGGTTCCGGGGAGCTGTTTTTT. Translated, it gives CASSLLRGSGELFF. This sequence joins TRBV5-1 and TRBJ2-2; TRBD1 is a possible D gene (6 bases). Germline V gives CDR1 SGHRS, CDR2 YFSETQ. Trimming cost V 1 base and J 6 bases, with 10 bases left between them. The CDR3 sequence is 14 residues long.

The rearrangement joins TRBV2 to TRBJ2-5; D is undetermined. The V and J ends lost 7 bases and 11 bases respectively, with 26 bases between them. This CDR3 spans 15 amino acids. Per germline, CDR1 SNHLY and CDR2 FYNNEI. The CDR3 reads CASTGETTSYNEQYF. CDR3 DNA: TGTGCCAGCACTGGGGAAACAACCTCCTACAATGAGCAGTACTTC.

The chain combines TRBV18 with TRBJ2-2; D remains unclear. In germline, CDR1 is KGHSH, CDR2 LQKENI. The CDR3 covers 15 residues. V shed 0 bases and J shed 7 bases, with 12 bases lying between them. CDR3 residues: CASSPPSRNGGELFF. The CDR3 nucleotides read TGTGCCAGCTCACCACCTTCCCGGAACGGCGGGGAGCTGTTTTTT.

This clonotype was detected once. The chain joins TRBV5-1 to TRBJ1-4; TRBD1 matches at 12 bases. Germline CDR1 and CDR2: SGHRS and YFSETQ. The CDR3 contains 17 residues. V lost 0 bases to trimming and J lost 16 bases; unmatched junction nucleotides: 16. The CDR3 DNA reads as TGCGCCAGCAGCTTGGCGGGACAGGGGGCTAGCAGAGAAGAACCGTTTTTT. This gives the protein CASSLAGQGASREEPFF.

The chain has TRBV30 and TRBJ2-5; D tentatively fits TRBD1 or TRBD2 (5 bases each). The germline CDR1 and CDR2 sequences are GTSNPN and SVGIG (reference sequence). V dropped 2 bases and J dropped 5 bases, with 18 bases sitting between them. The length of the CDR3 is 15 residues. The CDR3 is CAWSNPTGGVETQYF. The DNA of the CDR3 is TGTGCCTGGAGTAACCCTACAGGAGGTGTGGAGACCCAGTACTTC.

This clonotype was found many times. The chain recombines TRBV5-1 with TRBJ2-3; the D gene is possibly TRBD1 (5 bases). The CDR3 extends over 14 amino acids. V was cut by 5 bases and J by 5 bases, with 15 bases left in between. Germline V gene lookup returns CDR1 SGHRS and CDR2 YFSETQ. CDR3 bases: TGCGCCAGCAGACTACCAGGGTTCTTAGATACGCAGTATTTT. Protein: CASRLPGFLDTQYF.

This clonotype was recorded at least ten times. The chain couples TRBV7-9 to TRBJ2-7; D remains unclear. Germline-derived CDR1 and CDR2 are SEHNR and FQNEAQ (reference sequence). The CDR3 is made up of 14 amino acids. The V end lost 6 bases, the J end lost 6 bases, and 18 bases lay between the germline ends. As DNA, the CDR3 is TGTGCCAGCAGTCCTGGACCTACGAGGTCCGAGCAGTACTTC. The encoded protein is CASSPGPTRSEQYF.